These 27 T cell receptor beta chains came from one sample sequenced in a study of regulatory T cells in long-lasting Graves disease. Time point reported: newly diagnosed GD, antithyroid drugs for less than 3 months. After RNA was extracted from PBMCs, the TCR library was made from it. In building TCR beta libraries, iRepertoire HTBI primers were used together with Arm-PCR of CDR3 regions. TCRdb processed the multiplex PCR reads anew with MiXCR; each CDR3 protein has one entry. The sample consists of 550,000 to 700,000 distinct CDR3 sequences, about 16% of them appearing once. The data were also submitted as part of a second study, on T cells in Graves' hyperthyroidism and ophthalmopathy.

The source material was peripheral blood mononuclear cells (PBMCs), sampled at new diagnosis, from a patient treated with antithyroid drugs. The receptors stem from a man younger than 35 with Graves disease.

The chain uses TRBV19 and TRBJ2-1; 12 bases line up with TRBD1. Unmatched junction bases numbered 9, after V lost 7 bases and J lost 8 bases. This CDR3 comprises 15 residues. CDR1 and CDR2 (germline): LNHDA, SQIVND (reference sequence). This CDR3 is CASTSPGQGAYEQFF. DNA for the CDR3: TGTGCCAGTACCTCTCCGGGACAGGGGGCCTATGAGCAGTTCTTC.

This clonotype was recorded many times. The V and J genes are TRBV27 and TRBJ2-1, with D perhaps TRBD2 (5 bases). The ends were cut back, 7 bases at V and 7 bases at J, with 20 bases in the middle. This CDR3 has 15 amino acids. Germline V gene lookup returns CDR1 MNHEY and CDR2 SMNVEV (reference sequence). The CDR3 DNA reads TGTGCCAGCACCTCGAGACGGGAAAGCAAGAATGAGCAGTTCTTC. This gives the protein CASTSRRESKNEQFF.

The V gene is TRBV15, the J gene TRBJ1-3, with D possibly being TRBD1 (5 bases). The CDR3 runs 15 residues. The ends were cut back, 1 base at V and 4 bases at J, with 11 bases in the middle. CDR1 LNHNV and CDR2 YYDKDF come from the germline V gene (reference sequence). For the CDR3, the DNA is TGTGCCACCAGCAGAGGCGGGACGGTGGGAAACACCATATATTTT. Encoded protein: CATSRGGTVGNTIYF.

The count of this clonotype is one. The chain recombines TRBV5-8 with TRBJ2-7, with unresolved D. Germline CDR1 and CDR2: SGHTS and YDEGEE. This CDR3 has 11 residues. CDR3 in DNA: TGTGCAGCCGGGTGGGCGGACGAGCAGTACTTC. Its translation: CAAGWADEQYF.

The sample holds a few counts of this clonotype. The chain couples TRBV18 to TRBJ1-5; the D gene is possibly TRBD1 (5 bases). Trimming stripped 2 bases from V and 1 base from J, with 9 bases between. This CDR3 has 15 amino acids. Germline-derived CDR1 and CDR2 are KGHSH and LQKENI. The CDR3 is CASSPAGTSNQPQHF. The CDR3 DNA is TGTGCCAGCTCACCAGCGGGGACGAGCAATCAGCCCCAGCATTTT.

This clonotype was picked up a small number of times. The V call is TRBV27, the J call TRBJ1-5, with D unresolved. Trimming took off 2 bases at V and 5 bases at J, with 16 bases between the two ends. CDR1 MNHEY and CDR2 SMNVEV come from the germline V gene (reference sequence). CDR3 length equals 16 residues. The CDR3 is CASSLQRPTEDQPQHF. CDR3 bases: TGTGCCAGCAGTTTACAACGTCCCACGGAGGATCAGCCCCAGCATTTT.

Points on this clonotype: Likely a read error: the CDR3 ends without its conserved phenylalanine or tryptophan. In DNA, the CDR3 is TGTGCCAGCAGCTCCGGGACAGGGACGGAACTGTTTTCT. This sequence encodes CASSSGTGTELFS. V usage is TRBV11-2 and J usage is TRBJ1-4; TRBD1 matches 9 bases. CDR3 length equals 13 residues. V dropped 4 bases and J dropped 12; count of bases not matched to a gene: 6. Germline V gene lookup returns CDR1 SGHAT and CDR2 FQNNGV.

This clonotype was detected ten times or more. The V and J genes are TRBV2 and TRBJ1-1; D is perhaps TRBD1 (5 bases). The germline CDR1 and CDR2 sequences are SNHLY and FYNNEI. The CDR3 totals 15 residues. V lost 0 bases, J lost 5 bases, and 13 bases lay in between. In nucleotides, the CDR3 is TGTGCCAGCAGTGAAGCTGCGGGGGTGGGGACTGAAGCTTTCTTT. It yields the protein CASSEAAGVGTEAFF.

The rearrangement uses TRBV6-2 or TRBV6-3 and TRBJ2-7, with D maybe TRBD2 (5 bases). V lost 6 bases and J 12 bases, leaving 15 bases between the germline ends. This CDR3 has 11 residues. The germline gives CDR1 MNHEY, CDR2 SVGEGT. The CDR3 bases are TGTGCCAGCAGCCCCGGACTGTTAGCGTACTTC. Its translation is CASSPGLLAYF.

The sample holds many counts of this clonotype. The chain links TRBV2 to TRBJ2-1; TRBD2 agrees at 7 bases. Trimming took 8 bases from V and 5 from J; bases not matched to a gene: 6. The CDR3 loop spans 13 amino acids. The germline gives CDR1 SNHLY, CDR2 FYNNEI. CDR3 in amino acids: CASGGGRNNEQFF. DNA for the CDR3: TGTGCCAGCGGGGGGGGACGGAACAATGAGCAGTTCTTC.

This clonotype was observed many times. This CDR3 reads CSVARQGTEAFF. CDR3 in DNA: TGCAGCGTCGCCCGACAGGGCACTGAAGCTTTCTTT. This chain joins TRBV29-1 and TRBJ1-1; 7 bases are a match to TRBD1. Trimming cost V 6 bases and J 4 bases; bases outside gene matches: 5. Germline V gene data show CDR1 as SQVTM and CDR2 as ANQGSEA. There are 12 residues in the CDR3.

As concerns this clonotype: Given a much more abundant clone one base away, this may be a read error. The CDR3, as DNA: TGTGCCGGCAGTTTCTGGAGTCAGCCCCAGCATTTT. It yields the protein CAGSFWSQPQHF. The gene calls are TRBV28 and TRBJ1-5, with D hard to call. This CDR3 is 12 amino acids long. Germline V gene sequence: CDR1 MDHEN, CDR2 SYDVKM.

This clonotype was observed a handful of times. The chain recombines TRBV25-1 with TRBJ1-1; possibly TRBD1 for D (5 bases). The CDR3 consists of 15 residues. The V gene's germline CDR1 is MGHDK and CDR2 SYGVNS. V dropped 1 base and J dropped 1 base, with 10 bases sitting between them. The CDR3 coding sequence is TGTGCCAGCAGTGAATTTGGCAGGGAGAACACTGAAGCTTTCTTT. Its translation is CASSEFGRENTEAFF. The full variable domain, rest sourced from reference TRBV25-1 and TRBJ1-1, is EADIYQTPRYLVIGTGKKITLECSQTMGHDKMYWYQQDPGMELHLIHYSYGVNSTEKGDLSSESTVSRIRTEHFPLTLESARPSHTSQYLCASSEFGRENTEAFFGQGTRLTVV.

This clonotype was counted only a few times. For the CDR3, the DNA is TGTGCCAGCAGTGAATATGAAGGGATTGGAGATACGCAGTATTTT. Its translation: CASSEYEGIGDTQYF. J is TRBJ2-3 and V is TRBV25-1; unclear D gene. This CDR3 has 15 amino acids. The V and J ends lost 0 bases and 5 bases respectively, with 12 bases between them. Per the germline V gene, CDR1 is MGHDK and CDR2 is SYGVNS. The variable domain in full, with the rest retrieved from reference TRBV25-1 and TRBJ2-3, is EADIYQTPRYLVIGTGKKITLECSQTMGHDKMYWYQQDPGMELHLIHYSYGVNSTEKGDLSSESTVSRIRTEHFPLTLESARPSHTSQYLCASSEYEGIGDTQYFGPGTRLTVL.

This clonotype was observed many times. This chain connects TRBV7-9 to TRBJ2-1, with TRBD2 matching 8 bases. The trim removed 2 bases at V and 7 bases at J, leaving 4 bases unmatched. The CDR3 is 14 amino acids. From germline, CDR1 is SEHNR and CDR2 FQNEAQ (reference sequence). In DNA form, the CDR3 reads TGTGCCAGCAGCTTAACGGGACTAGGGAATGAGCAGTTCTTC. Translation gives CASSLTGLGNEQFF.

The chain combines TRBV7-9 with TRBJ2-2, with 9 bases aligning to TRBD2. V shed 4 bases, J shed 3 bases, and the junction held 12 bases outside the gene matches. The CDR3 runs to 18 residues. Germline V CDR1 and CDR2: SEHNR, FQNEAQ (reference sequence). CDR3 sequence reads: CASSSPGGSGRYTGELFF. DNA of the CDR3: TGTGCCAGCAGCTCTCCCGGAGGGAGCGGGAGGTACACCGGGGAGCTGTTTTTT.

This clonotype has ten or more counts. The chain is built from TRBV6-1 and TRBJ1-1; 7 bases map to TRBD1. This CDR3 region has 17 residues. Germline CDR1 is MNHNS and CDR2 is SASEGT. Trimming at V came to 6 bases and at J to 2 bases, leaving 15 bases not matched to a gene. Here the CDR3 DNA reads TGTGCCAGCAGACCCCTGACAGGGCCGATCATAAACACTGAAGCTTTCTTT. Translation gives CASRPLTGPIINTEAFF.

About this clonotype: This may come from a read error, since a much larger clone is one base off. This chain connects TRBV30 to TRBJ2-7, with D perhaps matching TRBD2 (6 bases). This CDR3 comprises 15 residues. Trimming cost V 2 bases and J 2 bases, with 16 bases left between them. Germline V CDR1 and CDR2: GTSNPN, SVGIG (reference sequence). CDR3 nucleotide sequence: TGTGCCTGGAGTCATCAGCGGGTTCCCCCCTACGAGCAGTACTTC. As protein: CAWSHQRVPPYEQYF.

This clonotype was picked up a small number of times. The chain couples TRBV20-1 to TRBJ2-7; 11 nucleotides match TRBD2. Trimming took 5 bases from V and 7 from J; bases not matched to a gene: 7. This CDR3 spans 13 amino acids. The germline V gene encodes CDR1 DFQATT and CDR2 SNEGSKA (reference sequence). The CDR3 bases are TGCAGTGCTCGACTAGCGGGACAGGGAGAGCAGTACTTC. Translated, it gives CSARLAGQGEQYF.

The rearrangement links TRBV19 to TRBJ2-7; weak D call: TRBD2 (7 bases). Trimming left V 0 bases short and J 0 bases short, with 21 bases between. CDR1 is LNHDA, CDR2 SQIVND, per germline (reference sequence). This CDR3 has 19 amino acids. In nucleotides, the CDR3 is TGTGCCAGTAGTATAGATGCGTTGGGGGCTAGCGGAAGCTCCTACGAGCAGTACTTC. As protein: CASSIDALGASGSSYEQYF. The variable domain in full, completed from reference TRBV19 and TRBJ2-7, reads DGGITQSPKYLFRKEGQNVTLSCEQNLNHDAMYWYRQDPGQGLRLIYYSQIVNDFQKGDIAEGYSVSREKKESFPLTVTSAQKNPTAFYLCASSIDALGASGSSYEQYFGPGTRLTVT.

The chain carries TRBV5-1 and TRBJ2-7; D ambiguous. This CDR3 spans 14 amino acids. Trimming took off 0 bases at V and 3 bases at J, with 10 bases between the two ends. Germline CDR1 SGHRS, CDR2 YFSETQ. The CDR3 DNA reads TGCGCCAGCAGCTTGGGAAACTCTTACTACGAGCAGTACTTC. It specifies CASSLGNSYYEQYF.

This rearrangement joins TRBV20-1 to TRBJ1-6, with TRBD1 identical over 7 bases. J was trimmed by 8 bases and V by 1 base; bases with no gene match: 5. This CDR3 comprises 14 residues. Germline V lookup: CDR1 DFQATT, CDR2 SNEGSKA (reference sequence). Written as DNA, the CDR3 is TGCAGTGCTAGAGTCGGGACAGCAGATTCACCCCTCCACTTT. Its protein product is CSARVGTADSPLHF.

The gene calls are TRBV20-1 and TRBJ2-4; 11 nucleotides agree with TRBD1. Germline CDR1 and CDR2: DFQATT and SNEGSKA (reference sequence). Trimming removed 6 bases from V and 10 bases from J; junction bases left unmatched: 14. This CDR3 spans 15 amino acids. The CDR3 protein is CSAPTRGQGAGIQYF. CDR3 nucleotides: TGCAGTGCCCCCACCCGAGGACAGGGGGCGGGGATTCAGTACTTC.

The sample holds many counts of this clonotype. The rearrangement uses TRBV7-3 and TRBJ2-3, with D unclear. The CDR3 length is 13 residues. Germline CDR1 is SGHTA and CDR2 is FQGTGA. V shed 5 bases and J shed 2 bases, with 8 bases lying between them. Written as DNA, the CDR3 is TGTGCCAGCAGCCGCCGGAACACAGATACGCAGTATTTT. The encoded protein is CASSRRNTDTQYF.

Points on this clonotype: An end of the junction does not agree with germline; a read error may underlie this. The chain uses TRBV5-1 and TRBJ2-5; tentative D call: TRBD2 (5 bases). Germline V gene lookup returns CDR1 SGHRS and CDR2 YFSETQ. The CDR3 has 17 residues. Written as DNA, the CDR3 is TGTGCCAGCAGCCCTTTGGGTGGCGGCCCGGGGAGTAGTGGCCAGTACTTC. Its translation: CASSPLGGGPGSSGQYF. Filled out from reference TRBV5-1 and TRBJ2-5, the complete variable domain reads KAGVTQTPRYLIKTRGQQVTLSCSPISGHRSVSWYQQTPGQGLQFLFEYFSETQRNKGNFPGRFSGRQFSNSRSEMNVSTLELGDSALYLCASSPLGGGPGSSGQYFGPGTRLLVL.

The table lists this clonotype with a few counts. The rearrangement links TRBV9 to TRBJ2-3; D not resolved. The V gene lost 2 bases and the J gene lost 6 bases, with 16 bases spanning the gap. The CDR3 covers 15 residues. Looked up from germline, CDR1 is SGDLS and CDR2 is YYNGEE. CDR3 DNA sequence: TGTGCCAGCAGCGTCCCCCTTGACGCTAGGGATACGCAGTATTTT. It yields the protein CASSVPLDARDTQYF.

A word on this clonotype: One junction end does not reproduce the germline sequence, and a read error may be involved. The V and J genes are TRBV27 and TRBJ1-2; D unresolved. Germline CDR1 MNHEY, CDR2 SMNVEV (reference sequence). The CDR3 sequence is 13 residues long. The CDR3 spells CVSSLGQSYGYTF. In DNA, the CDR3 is TGTGTCAGCAGTTTAGGGCAGTCATATGGCTACACCTTC.